The sequence of this TCR beta chain was determined in a study of T cell changes during pregnancy in multiple sclerosis. CDR3 length: 14 residues. V gave up 6 bases and J gave up 3 bases, with 11 bases separating them. Germline-derived CDR1 and CDR2 are MNHEY and SVGAGI. This clone was detected a few times. Repertoires were generated with immunoSEQ multiplex PCR, while TCRdb's copy carries only in-frame clones and drops some. The table lists 40,000 to 45,000 clones, about 90% of them singletons. The genes are TRBV6-5 and TRBJ2-2; the D gene is possibly TRBD2 (7 bases). Sequencing used CD4+ T cells from peripheral blood mononuclear cells, obtained in the third trimester of pregnancy. The receptor comes from a female donor with multiple sclerosis, enrolled in a pregnancy study. The CDR3 sequence: CASRGEGDTGELFF. The CDR3 DNA follows: TGTGCCAGCAGGGGGGAGGGGGACACCGGGGAGCTGTTTTTT.